This T cell receptor beta chain was profiled in a study of T-cell memory formation after mild COVID-19. General study findings and limits: Day 15 to 85 contractors were CD4/CD8 balanced; later expanders leaned CD4+. Mainly CM and EM harbored the contracting CD4+ clones; mainly EMRA harbored the CD8+ ones.

V was pared by 4 bases and J by 5 bases, with 11 bases between. This CDR3 region has 13 residues. CDR1 and CDR2 (germline): SEHNR, FQNEAQ (reference sequence). TCR alpha and TCR beta cDNA libraries carrying sample barcodes and UMIs came from 5'RACE with constant-segment primers. TCRdb ran MiXCR on the 5' RACE reads and lists one entry per CDR3 protein. The sample holds 400,000 to 550,000 distinct CDR3 sequences; 20% to 25% are singletons and the top ten take under 15%. A few counts support this clonotype. The antigen is not known. Source material: PBMCs or a T cell subset sorted from them (not recorded which). This clonotype was sampled from an adult woman who had mild COVID-19 (a few samples of this study predate the infection). Cell type and time point are not known. The chain joins TRBV7-9 to TRBJ1-1; D not certain. The CDR3 reads CASSYYSGTEAFF. The CDR3 DNA reads TGTGCCAGCAGCTATTACTCGGGTACTGAAGCTTTCTTT. Full variable domain (missing parts from reference TRBV7-9 and TRBJ1-1): DTGVSQNPRHKITKRGQNVTFRCDPISEHNRLYWYRQTLGQGPEFLTYFQNEAQLEKSRLLSDRFSAERPKGSFSTLEIQRTEQGDSAMYLCASSYYSGTEAFFGQGTRLTVV.